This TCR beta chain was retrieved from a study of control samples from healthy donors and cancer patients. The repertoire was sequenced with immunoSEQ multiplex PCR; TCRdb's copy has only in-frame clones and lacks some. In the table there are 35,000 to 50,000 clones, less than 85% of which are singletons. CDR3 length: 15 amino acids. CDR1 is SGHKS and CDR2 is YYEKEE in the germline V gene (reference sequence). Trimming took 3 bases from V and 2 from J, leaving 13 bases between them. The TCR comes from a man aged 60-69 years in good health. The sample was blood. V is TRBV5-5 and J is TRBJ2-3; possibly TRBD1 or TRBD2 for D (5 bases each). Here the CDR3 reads CASSSRDGYTDTQYF. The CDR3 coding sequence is TGTGCCAGCAGCTCCCGGGACGGCTACACAGATACGCAGTATTTT.